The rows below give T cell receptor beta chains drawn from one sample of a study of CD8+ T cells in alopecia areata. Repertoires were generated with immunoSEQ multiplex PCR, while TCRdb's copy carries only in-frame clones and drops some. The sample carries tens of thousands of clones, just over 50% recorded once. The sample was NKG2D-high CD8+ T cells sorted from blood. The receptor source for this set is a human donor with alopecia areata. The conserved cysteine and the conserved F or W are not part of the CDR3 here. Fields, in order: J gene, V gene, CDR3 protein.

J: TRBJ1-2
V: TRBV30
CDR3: ACPTEYGYT

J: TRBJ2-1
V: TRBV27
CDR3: ASSPLRGYSYNEQF

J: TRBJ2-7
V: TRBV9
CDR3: ASSAGTEQY

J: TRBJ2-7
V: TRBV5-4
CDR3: ASSAQGASYEQY

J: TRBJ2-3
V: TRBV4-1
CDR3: ASSPGDTQY

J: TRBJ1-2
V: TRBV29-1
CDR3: SVHDRGGNYGYT

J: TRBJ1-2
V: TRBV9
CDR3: ASSAQGPDYGYT

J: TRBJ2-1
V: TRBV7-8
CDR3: ASSYTGSSYNEQF

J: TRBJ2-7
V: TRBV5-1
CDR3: ASGSGQGHHEQY

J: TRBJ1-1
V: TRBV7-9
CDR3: ASTPTGFEAF

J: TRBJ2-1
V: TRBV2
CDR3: ASSGGGANEQF

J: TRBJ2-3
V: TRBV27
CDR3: ASSLVVADTQY

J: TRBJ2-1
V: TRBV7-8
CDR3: ASSPGQGYNEQF

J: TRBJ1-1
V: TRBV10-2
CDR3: ASLEFLGLNTEAF

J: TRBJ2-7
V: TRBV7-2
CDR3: ASSLAVPSPSYEQY

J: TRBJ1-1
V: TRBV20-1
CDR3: SGGDTEAF

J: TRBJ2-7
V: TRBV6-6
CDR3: ASAPHPAGGYGEQY

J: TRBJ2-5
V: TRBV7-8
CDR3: ASSLVVRLAGGLQETQY

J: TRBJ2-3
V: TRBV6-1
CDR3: ASSPDTQY

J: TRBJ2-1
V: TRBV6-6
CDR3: ASRPPSGAFDEQF

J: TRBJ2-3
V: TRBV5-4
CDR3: ASSFWAGNTDTQY

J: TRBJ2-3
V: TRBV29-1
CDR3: SVGPTGDETPKDVAGRNTQY

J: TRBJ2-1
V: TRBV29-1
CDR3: SVSTGHEQF

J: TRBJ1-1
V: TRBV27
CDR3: ASSSQAGRNTEAF

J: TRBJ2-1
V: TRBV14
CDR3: ASSPPKDREDNEQF

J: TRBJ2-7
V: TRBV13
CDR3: ASSLGLGVGRAYEQY

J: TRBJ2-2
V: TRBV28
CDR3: ASSLPGLAGSTGELF

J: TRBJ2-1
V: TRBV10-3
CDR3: AIRSTAYNEQF

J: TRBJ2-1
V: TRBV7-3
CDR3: ASSLGTSGGLNNEQF

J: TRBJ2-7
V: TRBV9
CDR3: ASSVGGQREQY

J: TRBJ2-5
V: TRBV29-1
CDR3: SVEDRGLAGGEETQY

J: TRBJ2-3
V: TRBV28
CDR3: ASRNGRGDTDTQY

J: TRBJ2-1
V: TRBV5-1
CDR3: ASSPGGADEQF

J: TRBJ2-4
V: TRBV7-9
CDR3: ASSFPAKDIQY

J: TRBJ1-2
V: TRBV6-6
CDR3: ASSLFAGTDYGYT